This TCR beta chain stems from a study of beta chain features in type 1 diabetes. Study-level findings and limits: In all four CD4+ subsets, TCRB CDR3 length was significantly, moderately reduced in type 1 diabetes.

About this clone itself: Its antigen is as yet unknown.

Every bit of the isolated RNA underwent reverse transcription, so sequencing read expressed TCRB transcripts. Sequenced by immunoSEQ multiplex PCR; TCRdb stores in-frame clones only, minus some. The sample comprises 150,000 or so clones, 8% to 9.5% of which are singletons, and 0.45% to 0.55% rests with the top ten. Looked up from germline, CDR1 is SGHRS and CDR2 is YFSETQ. The CDR3 contains 15 residues. J lost 5 bases, V lost 3 bases, and 9 bases had no gene match. The rearrangement links TRBV5-1 to TRBJ2-3; TRBD1 matches at 7 bases. This TCR came from a woman in her late teens or twenties with type 1 diabetes. Sequenced: central memory CD4+ T cells from blood. CDR3 protein: CASSWTGGQEDTQYF. As DNA, the CDR3 is TGCGCCAGCAGCTGGACAGGTGGTCAAGAAGATACGCAGTATTTT.